This is a list of T cell receptor beta chains from one sample in a study of beta chain features in type 1 diabetes. Profiled with immunoSEQ multiplex PCR; TCRdb holds only in-frame clones, not every one. The sample shows hundreds of thousands of clones, about 14% of them seen only once. The sample consisted of naive CD4+ T cells from blood. All receptors come from a young man in good health. Both conserved end residues are part of each CDR3. Each record gives: CDR3 protein, CDR3 DNA, D gene, J gene, V gene, clone size. D genes are given only for firm matches. Size values are once, few and many counts, or a class for expanded clones, and some rows have none.

cdr3_aa: CASTQAQRDSPLHF; cdr3_nt: TGTGCCAGCACCCAAGCCCAAAGAGATTCACCCCTCCACTTT; d_call: NA; j_call: TRBJ1-6; v_call: TRBV7-8; clone_size: few
cdr3_aa: CASSLLTVSYGVVQFF; cdr3_nt: TGTGCCAGTAGTCTCCTGACAGTTTCCTATGGGGTGGTGCAGTTCTTC; d_call: NA; j_call: TRBJ2-1; v_call: TRBV19; clone_size: NA
cdr3_aa: CASSLLAGPYNEQFF; cdr3_nt: TGTGCCAGCAGCCTACTAGCGGGACCATACAATGAGCAGTTCTTC; d_call: TRBD2; j_call: TRBJ2-1; v_call: TRBV5-6; clone_size: NA
cdr3_aa: CASSWAGYRGETQYF; cdr3_nt: TGTGCCAGCAGCTGGGCGGGGTACAGGGGAGAGACCCAGTACTTC; d_call: NA; j_call: TRBJ2-5; v_call: TRBV11-1; clone_size: NA
cdr3_aa: CASSQTSGRRGANVLTF; cdr3_nt: TGCGCCAGCAGCCAGACTAGCGGGAGGAGAGGGGCCAACGTCCTGACTTTC; d_call: TRBD2; j_call: TRBJ2-6; v_call: TRBV5-1; clone_size: NA
cdr3_aa: CATSRMASGREFVYNEQFF; cdr3_nt: TGTGCCACCAGCAGAATGGCTAGCGGGAGAGAATTTGTTTACAATGAGCAGTTCTTC; d_call: TRBD2; j_call: TRBJ2-1; v_call: TRBV15; clone_size: few
cdr3_aa: CASLTRQGAYEQYF; cdr3_nt: TGTGCCAGCCTTACTCGACAGGGAGCTTACGAGCAGTACTTC; d_call: TRBD1; j_call: TRBJ2-7; v_call: TRBV27; clone_size: few
cdr3_aa: CAWSLGVLGEKLFF; cdr3_nt: TGTGCCTGGAGTCTAGGGGTTTTGGGGGAAAAACTGTTTTTT; d_call: NA; j_call: TRBJ1-4; v_call: TRBV30; clone_size: NA
cdr3_aa: CASSSFGELFF; cdr3_nt: TGTGCCAGCAGCTCCTTCGGGGAACTGTTTTTT; d_call: NA; j_call: TRBJ1-4; v_call: TRBV7-9; clone_size: few
cdr3_aa: CASSVEPQNYGYTF; cdr3_nt: TGTGCCAGCAGCGTAGAACCCCAGAACTATGGCTACACCTTC; d_call: NA; j_call: TRBJ1-2; v_call: TRBV9; clone_size: NA
cdr3_aa: CASSARAGSSYEQYF; cdr3_nt: TGTGCCAGCAGCGCCAGGGCAGGCAGCTCCTACGAGCAGTACTTC; d_call: NA; j_call: TRBJ2-7; v_call: TRBV9; clone_size: few
cdr3_aa: CASRSGGPGNEQFF; cdr3_nt: TGTGCCAGCAGGTCCGGAGGGCCGGGGAATGAGCAGTTCTTC; d_call: NA; j_call: TRBJ2-1; v_call: TRBV6-6; clone_size: NA
cdr3_aa: CASSLPRDRGQGFDEQFF; cdr3_nt: TGTGCCAGCAGCTTGCCCCGGGACAGGGGGCAAGGCTTCGATGAGCAGTTCTTC; d_call: TRBD1; j_call: TRBJ2-1; v_call: TRBV5-4; clone_size: few
cdr3_aa: CASSPRQGAAIGEKLFF; cdr3_nt: TGTGCCAGCTCACCGCGACAGGGGGCGGCGATTGGTGAAAAACTGTTTTTT; d_call: TRBD1; j_call: TRBJ1-4; v_call: TRBV18; clone_size: few
cdr3_aa: CASSPPRTVYEQYF; cdr3_nt: TGTGCCAGCAGCCCTCCAAGGACAGTCTACGAGCAGTACTTC; d_call: NA; j_call: TRBJ2-7; v_call: TRBV13; clone_size: NA
cdr3_aa: CASSLGQKNIQYF; cdr3_nt: TGTGCCAGCAGCTTAGGACAGAAAAACATTCAGTACTTC; d_call: NA; j_call: TRBJ2-4; v_call: TRBV7-2; clone_size: NA
cdr3_aa: CASSTPPFRSNTGELFF; cdr3_nt: TGTGCCAGCAGCACACCTCCCTTCCGGTCGAACACCGGGGAGCTGTTTTTT; d_call: NA; j_call: TRBJ2-2; v_call: TRBV5-4; clone_size: NA
cdr3_aa: CASSGRYEQYF; cdr3_nt: TGTGCCAGCAGCGGACGGTACGAGCAGTACTTC; d_call: NA; j_call: TRBJ2-7; v_call: TRBV6-6; clone_size: few
cdr3_aa: CASRQAAEAFF; cdr3_nt: TGTGCCAGTAGACAGGCGGCTGAAGCTTTCTTT; d_call: NA; j_call: TRBJ1-1; v_call: TRBV19; clone_size: few
cdr3_aa: CASSFLDRGPYEQYF; cdr3_nt: TGTGCCAGCAGCTTCTTGGACAGGGGACCCTACGAGCAGTACTTC; d_call: TRBD1; j_call: TRBJ2-7; v_call: TRBV5-6; clone_size: few
cdr3_aa: CASSRDRARLVF; cdr3_nt: TGTGCCAGCAGTCGAGACAGGGCAAGGCTCGTATTC; d_call: TRBD1; j_call: TRBJ2-7; v_call: TRBV6-1; clone_size: NA
cdr3_aa: CASSIGPGQDYGYTF; cdr3_nt: TGCGCCAGCAGTATAGGCCCGGGACAGGACTATGGCTACACCTTC; d_call: TRBD1; j_call: TRBJ1-2; v_call: TRBV5-1; clone_size: NA
cdr3_aa: CASSRGDSRTDTQYF; cdr3_nt: TGTGCCAGCAGCCGAGGGGACAGCCGCACAGATACGCAGTATTTT; d_call: TRBD1; j_call: TRBJ2-3; v_call: TRBV4-2; clone_size: NA